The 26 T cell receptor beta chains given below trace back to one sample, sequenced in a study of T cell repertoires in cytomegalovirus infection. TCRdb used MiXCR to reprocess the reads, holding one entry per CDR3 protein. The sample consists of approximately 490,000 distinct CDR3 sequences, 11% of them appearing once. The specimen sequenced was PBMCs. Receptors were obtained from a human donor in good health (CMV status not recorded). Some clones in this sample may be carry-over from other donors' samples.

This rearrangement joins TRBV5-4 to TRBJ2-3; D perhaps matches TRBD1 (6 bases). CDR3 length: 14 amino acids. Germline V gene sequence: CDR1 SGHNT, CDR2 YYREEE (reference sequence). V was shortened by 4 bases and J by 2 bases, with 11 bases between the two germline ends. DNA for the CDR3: TGTGCCAGCAGCCGAACAGGGATCACAGATACGCAGTATTTT. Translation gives CASSRTGITDTQYF.

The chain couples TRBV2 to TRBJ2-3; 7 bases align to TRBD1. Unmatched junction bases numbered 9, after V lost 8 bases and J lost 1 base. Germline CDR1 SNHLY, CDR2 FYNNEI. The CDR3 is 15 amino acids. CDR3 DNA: TGTGCCAGCTATAACAGGGGAAGAGGCACAGATACGCAGTATTTT. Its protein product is CASYNRGRGTDTQYF.

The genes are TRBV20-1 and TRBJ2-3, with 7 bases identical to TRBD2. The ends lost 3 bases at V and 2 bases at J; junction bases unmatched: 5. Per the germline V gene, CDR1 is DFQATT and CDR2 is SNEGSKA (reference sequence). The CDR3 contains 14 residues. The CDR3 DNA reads TGCAGTGCTAGCGGTGCGGGAGACACAGATACGCAGTATTTT. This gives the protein CSASGAGDTDTQYF.

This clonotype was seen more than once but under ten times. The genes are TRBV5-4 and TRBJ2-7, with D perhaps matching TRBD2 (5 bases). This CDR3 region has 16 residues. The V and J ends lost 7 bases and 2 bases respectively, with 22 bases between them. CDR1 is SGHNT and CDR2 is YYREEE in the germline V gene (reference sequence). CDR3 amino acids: CASGNREGRPPYEQYF. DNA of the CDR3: TGTGCCAGCGGAAACCGTGAGGGTCGCCCGCCCTACGAGCAGTACTTC.

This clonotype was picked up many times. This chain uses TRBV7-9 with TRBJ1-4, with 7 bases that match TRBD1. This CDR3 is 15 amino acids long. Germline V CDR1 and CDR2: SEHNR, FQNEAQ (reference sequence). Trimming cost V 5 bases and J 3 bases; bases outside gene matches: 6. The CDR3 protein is CASSRGTASNEKLFF. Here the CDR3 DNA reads TGTGCCAGCAGCCGAGGGACAGCCTCTAATGAAAAACTGTTTTTT.

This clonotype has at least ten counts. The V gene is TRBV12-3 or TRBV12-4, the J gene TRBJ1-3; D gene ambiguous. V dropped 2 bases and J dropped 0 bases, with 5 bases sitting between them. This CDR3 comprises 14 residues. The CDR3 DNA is TGTGCCAGCAGTTTACCTCACTCTGGAAACACCATATATTTT. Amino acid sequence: CASSLPHSGNTIYF.

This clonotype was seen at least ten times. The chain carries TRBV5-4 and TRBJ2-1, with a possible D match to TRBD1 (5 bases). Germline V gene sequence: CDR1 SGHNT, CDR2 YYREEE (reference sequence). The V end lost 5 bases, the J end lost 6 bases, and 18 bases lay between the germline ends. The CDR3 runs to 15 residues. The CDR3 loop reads CASSPKGAAGNEQFF. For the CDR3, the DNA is TGTGCCAGCAGTCCCAAAGGGGCGGCTGGCAATGAGCAGTTCTTC.

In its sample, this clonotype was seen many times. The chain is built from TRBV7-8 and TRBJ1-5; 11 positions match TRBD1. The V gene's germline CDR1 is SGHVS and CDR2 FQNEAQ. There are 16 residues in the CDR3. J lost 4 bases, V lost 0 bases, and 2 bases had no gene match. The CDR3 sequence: CASSLAGTGGNQPQHF. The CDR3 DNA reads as TGTGCCAGCAGCTTAGCCGGGACAGGGGGGAATCAGCCCCAGCATTTT.

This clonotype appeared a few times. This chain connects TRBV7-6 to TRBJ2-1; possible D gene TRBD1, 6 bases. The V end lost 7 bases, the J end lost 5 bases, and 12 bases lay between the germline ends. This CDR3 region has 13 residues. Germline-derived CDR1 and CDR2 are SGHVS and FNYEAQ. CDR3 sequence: CASIGQKNNEQFF. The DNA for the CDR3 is TGTGCCAGCATAGGACAGAAGAACAATGAGCAGTTCTTC.

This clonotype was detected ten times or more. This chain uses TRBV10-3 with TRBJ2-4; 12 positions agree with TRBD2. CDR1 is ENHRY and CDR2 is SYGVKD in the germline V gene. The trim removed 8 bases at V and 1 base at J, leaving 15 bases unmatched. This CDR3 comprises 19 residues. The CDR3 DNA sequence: TGTGCCATCTCTCGAGGGCTAGCGGGGGGGCAGATGGCCAAAAACATTCAGTACTTC. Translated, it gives CAISRGLAGGQMAKNIQYF.

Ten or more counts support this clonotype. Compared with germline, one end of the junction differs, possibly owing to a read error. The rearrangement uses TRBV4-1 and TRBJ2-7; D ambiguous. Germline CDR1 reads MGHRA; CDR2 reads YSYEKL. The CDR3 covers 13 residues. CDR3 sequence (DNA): TGTGCCAGCAGCCAAGAAGAGCGCATTAAGCAGTACTTC. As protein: CASSQEERIKQYF.

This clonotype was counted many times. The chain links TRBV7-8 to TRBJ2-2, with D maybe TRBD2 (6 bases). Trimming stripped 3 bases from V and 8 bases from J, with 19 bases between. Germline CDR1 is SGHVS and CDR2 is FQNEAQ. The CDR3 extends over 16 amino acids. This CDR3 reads CASSLRDLQMVGELFF. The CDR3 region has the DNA TGTGCCAGCAGCTTGCGGGACTTGCAAATGGTGGGGGAGCTGTTTTTT.

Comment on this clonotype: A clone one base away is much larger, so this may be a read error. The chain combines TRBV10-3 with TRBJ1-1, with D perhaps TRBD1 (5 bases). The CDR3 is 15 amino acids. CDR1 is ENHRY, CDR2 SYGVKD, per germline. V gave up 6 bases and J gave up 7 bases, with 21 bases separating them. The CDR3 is CAISLGGSRSNEAFF. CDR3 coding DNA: TGTGCCATCAGCCTCGGGGGGTCTCGGAGCAATGAAGCTTTCTTT.

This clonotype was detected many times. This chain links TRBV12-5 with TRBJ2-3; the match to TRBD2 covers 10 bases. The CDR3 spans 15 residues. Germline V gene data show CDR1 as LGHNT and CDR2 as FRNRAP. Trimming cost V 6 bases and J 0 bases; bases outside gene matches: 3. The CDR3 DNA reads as TGTGCTAGTGGGCTAGCGGGGGCTAGCACAGATACGCAGTATTTT. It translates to CASGLAGASTDTQYF.

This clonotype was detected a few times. The CDR3: CASSQTPGQGNYGYTF. CDR3 nucleotide sequence: TGTGCCAGCAGCCAAACCCCGGGACAGGGAAACTATGGCTACACCTTC. The chain joins TRBV4-2 to TRBJ1-2; 9 bases map to TRBD1. The CDR3 consists of 16 residues. The V gene's germline CDR1 is LGHNA and CDR2 YNFKEQ. The V gene end was trimmed by 2 bases and the J gene end by 2 bases; junction bases not matched to a gene: 6.

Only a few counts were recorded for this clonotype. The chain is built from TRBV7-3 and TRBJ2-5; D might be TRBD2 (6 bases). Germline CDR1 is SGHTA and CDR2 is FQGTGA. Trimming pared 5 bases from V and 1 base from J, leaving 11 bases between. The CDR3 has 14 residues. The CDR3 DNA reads TGTGCCAGCAGCCCTGGGGACTCCCAAGAGACCCAGTACTTC. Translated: CASSPGDSQETQYF.

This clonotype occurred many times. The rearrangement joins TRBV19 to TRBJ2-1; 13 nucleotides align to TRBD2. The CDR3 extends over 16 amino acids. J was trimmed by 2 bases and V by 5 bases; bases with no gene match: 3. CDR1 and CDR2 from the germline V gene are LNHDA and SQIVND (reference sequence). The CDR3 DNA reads TGTGCCAGTAGTGTTACTAGCGGGAGGGCCTACAATGAGCAGTTCTTC. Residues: CASSVTSGRAYNEQFF.

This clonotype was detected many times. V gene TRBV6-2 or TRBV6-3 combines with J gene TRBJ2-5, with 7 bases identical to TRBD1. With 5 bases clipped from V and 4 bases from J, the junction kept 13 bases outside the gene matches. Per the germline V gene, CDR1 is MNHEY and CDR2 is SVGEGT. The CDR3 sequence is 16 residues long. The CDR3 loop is CASSPGTANIRETQYF. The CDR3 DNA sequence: TGTGCCAGCAGTCCCGGGACAGCGAACATTAGAGAGACCCAGTACTTC.

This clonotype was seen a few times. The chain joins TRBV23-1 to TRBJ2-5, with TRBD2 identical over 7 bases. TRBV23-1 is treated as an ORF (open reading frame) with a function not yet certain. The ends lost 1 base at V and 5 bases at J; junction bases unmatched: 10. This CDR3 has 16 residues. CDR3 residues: CASSQLMGRDPETQYF. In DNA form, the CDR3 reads TGCGCCAGCAGTCAATTAATGGGGAGGGACCCGGAGACCCAGTACTTC.

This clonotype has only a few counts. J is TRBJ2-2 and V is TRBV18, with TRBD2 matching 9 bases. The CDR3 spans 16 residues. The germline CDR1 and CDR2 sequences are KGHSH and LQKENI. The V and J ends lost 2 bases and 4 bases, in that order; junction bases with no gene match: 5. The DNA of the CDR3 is TGTGCCAGCTCACCAATGGCTAGCGGGACCACCGGGGAGCTGTTTTTT. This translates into CASSPMASGTTGELFF.

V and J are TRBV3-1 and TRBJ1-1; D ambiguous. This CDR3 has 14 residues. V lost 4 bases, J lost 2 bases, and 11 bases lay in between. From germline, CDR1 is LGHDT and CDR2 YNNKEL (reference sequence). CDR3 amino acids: CASSPMRFNTEAFF. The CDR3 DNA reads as TGTGCCAGCAGCCCCATGCGCTTTAACACTGAAGCTTTCTTT.

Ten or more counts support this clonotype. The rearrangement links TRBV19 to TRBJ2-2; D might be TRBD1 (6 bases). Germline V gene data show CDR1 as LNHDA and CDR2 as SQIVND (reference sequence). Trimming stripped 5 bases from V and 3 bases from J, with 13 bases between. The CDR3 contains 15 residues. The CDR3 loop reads CASSPSQGYTGELFF. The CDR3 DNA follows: TGTGCCAGTAGTCCCTCACAGGGATACACCGGGGAGCTGTTTTTT.

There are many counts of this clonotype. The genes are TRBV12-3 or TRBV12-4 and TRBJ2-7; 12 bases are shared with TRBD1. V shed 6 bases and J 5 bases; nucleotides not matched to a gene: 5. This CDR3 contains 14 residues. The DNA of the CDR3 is TGTGCCAGCAGCCCCGGGACAGGGGGCGACGAGCAGTACTTC. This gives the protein CASSPGTGGDEQYF.

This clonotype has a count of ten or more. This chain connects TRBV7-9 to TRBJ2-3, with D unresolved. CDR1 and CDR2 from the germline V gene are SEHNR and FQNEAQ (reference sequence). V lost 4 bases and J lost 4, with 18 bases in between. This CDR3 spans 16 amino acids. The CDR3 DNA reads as TGTGCCAGCAGCTCACGTGACTCAGTCAGAGCAGATACGCAGTATTTT. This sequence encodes CASSSRDSVRADTQYF. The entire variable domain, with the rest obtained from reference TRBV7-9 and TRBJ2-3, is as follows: DTGVSQNPRHKITKRGQNVTFRCDPISEHNRLYWYRQTLGQGPEFLTYFQNEAQLEKSRLLSDRFSAERPKGSFSTLEIQRTEQGDSAMYLCASSSRDSVRADTQYFGPGTRLTVL.

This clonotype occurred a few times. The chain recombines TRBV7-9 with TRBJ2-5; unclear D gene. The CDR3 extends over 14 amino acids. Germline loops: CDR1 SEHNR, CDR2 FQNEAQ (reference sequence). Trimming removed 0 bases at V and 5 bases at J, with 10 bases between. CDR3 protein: CASSLARSRETQYF. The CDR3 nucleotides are TGTGCCAGCAGCTTAGCGCGTTCCAGGGAGACCCAGTACTTC.

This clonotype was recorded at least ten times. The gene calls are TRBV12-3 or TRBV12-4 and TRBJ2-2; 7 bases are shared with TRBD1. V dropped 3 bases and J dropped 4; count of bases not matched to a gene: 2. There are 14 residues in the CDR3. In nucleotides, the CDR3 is TGTGCCAGCAGTTTGACAGGGAGCACCGGGGAGCTGTTTTTT. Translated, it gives CASSLTGSTGELFF.